This entry describes one T cell receptor (beta chain). A multiplex PCR was run with 60 Vbeta primers and 13 Jbeta primers. The data were produced by immunoSEQ multiplex PCR, yet TCRdb's version contains in-frame clones alone and is incomplete. The specimen's table records some 120,000 clones. This record comes from a study of cytomegalovirus exposure and HLA in healthy donors. Across the study: Early on, a data release was issued that held tens of millions of unique TCRs from HLA-typed donors.

The CDR3 has 17 residues. Trimming cost V 7 bases and J 1 base, with 20 bases left between them. Per the germline V gene, CDR1 is SNHLY and CDR2 is FYNNEI. V is TRBV2 and J is TRBJ1-5; perhaps TRBD1 as D (5 bases). Sequencing input: PBMCs. The origin of this receptor is a woman in her sixties or seventies in good health and CMV-seronegative. CDR3 sequence reads: CASTTPGGGRSNQPQHF. CDR3 DNA: TGTGCCAGCACCACCCCGGGGGGGGGTAGGAGCAATCAGCCCCAGCATTTT.